One sample yielded the 32 T cell receptor beta chains listed below, sequenced in a study of cytomegalovirus exposure and HLA in healthy donors. The study ran its PCR with 60 Vbeta and 13 Jbeta primers. Data came from immunoSEQ multiplex PCR; TCRdb stores just in-frame clones and leaves some out. Of nearly 70,000 clones in the sample, about 73% are singletons; the top ten hold 11%. The source material was PBMCs. These receptors were collected from a woman aged 60-70 years in good health and CMV-seropositive.

V is TRBV10-3 and J is TRBJ1-5; a weak D match, TRBD1 (6 bases). The CDR3 consists of 15 residues. V dropped 11 bases and J dropped 0 bases, with 17 bases sitting between them. Germline V gene lookup returns CDR1 ENHRY and CDR2 SYGVKD. CDR3 loop: CASALDSPSNQPQHF. DNA of the CDR3: TGTGCCTCCGCGTTGGACAGCCCTAGCAATCAGCCCCAGCATTTT.

The V gene is TRBV18, the J gene TRBJ2-3, with TRBD1 matching 9 bases. The germline CDR1 and CDR2 sequences are KGHSH and LQKENI. V gave up 3 bases and J gave up 4 bases; unmatched junction bases: 8. The CDR3 length is 16 residues. CDR3 sequence: CASSPPGQGRSDTQYF. The CDR3 coding sequence is TGTGCCAGCTCACCCCCGGGACAGGGAAGGTCAGATACGCAGTATTTT.

CDR3 residues: CAWSVLGRNYGYTF. The CDR3, as DNA: TGTGCCTGGAGTGTACTTGGCAGGAACTATGGCTACACCTTC. The chain joins TRBV30 to TRBJ1-2; D unclear. With 0 bases removed from V and 2 bases from J, the gap between germline ends came to 10 bases. The CDR3 consists of 14 residues. The germline gives CDR1 GTSNPN, CDR2 SVGIG (reference sequence).

The genes are TRBV9 and TRBJ2-7, with 10 bases matching TRBD2. The CDR3 totals 15 residues. In germline, CDR1 is SGDLS, CDR2 YYNGEE. Trimming at V came to 4 bases and at J to 0 bases, leaving 4 bases not matched to a gene. CDR3 coding DNA: TGTGCCAGCAGCCTTAGCGGGGGGTTCTCCTACGAGCAGTACTTC. It encodes CASSLSGGFSYEQYF. Full variable domain (missing parts from reference TRBV9 and TRBJ2-7): DSGVTQTPKHLITATGQRVTLRCSPRSGDLSVYWYQQSLDQGLQFLIQYYNGEERAKGNILERFSAQQFPDLHSELNLSSLELGDSALYFCASSLSGGFSYEQYFGPGTRLTVT.

This chain uses TRBV6-1 with TRBJ2-6; tentatively, D is TRBD2 (5 bases). Germline V gene lookup returns CDR1 MNHNS and CDR2 SASEGT. This CDR3 spans 13 amino acids. V was cut by 10 bases and J by 0 bases, with 7 bases left in between. The CDR3 DNA follows: TGTGCCAACGGGAACTCTGGGGCCAACGTCCTGACTTTC. Protein: CANGNSGANVLTF.

This clone was seen a handful of times. The chain carries TRBV18 and TRBJ2-1; D is possibly TRBD1 (5 bases). The CDR3 spans 13 residues. Trimming took 4 bases from V and 5 from J, leaving 9 bases between them. The germline V gene encodes CDR1 KGHSH and CDR2 LQKENI. The CDR3 nucleotides are TGTGCCAGCTCACTCTACAGGAACAATGAGCAGTTCTTC. This gives the protein CASSLYRNNEQFF.

This chain uses TRBV19 with TRBJ1-3; 7 nucleotides align to TRBD1. The V segment lost 7 bases and the J segment 0 bases; nucleotides outside the gene matches: 9. In germline, CDR1 is LNHDA, CDR2 SQIVND (reference sequence). CDR3 length: 16 amino acids. The CDR3 DNA is TGTGCCAGTACCGACATGGGACAGTTCTCTGGAAACACCATATATTTT. Translated: CASTDMGQFSGNTIYF.

The J gene is TRBJ2-3, the V gene TRBV5-4; tentative D call: TRBD1 (5 bases). Germline-derived CDR1 and CDR2 are SGHNT and YYREEE (reference sequence). V was clipped by 0 bases and J by 4 bases, with 9 bases between them. The CDR3 is 14 residues long. CDR3 region: CASSLGQLPDTQYF. The CDR3 DNA reads TGTGCCAGCAGCTTGGGACAGCTGCCAGATACGCAGTATTTT.

V gene TRBV6-6 combines with J gene TRBJ2-1; 9 bases are a match to TRBD2. Losses at the gene ends were 6 bases for V and 0 bases for J; bases not matched to a gene: 6. There are 16 residues in the CDR3. Germline V gene sequence: CDR1 MNHNY, CDR2 SVGAGI (reference sequence). This chain's CDR3 is CASSDLSGSSYNEQFF. The DNA for the CDR3 is TGTGCCAGCAGCGATCTTAGCGGGAGCTCCTACAATGAGCAGTTCTTC.

This clone was counted a few times. This chain connects TRBV19 to TRBJ1-1; the D gene is possibly TRBD1 (6 bases). V lost 6 bases and J lost 4, with 21 bases in between. Germline-derived CDR1 and CDR2 are LNHDA and SQIVND (reference sequence). The length of the CDR3 is 16 residues. The CDR3, as DNA: TGTGCCAGTAGCCTGGACAGTGTGGGCCATATCACTGAAGCTTTCTTT. It translates to CASSLDSVGHITEAFF.

The J gene is TRBJ1-2, the V gene TRBV4-1, with D possibly TRBD1 on 6 matching bases. The CDR3 sequence is 16 residues long. Germline V CDR1 and CDR2: MGHRA, YSYEKL. Trimming stripped 4 bases from V and 2 bases from J, with 17 bases between. The CDR3 here is CASSRNGQLINYGYTF. In DNA form, the CDR3 reads TGCGCCAGCAGCCGTAACGGACAGTTAATCAACTATGGCTACACCTTC.

The J gene is TRBJ1-1, the V gene TRBV5-6, with D tentatively TRBD1 (6 bases). V dropped 1 base and J dropped 0 bases, with 19 bases sitting between them. Germline CDR1 and CDR2: SGHDT and YYEEEE. This CDR3 contains 18 residues. The CDR3 here is CASSLRGSTGFLNTEAFF. The CDR3 DNA follows: TGTGCCAGCAGCTTGCGGGGCTCGACAGGATTCTTGAACACTGAAGCTTTCTTT.

V gene TRBV6-1 combines with J gene TRBJ2-3, with 10 bases fitting TRBD2. CDR1 is MNHNS, CDR2 SASEGT, per germline. This CDR3 is 17 amino acids long. Trimming removed 0 bases from V and 1 base from J; junction bases left unmatched: 4. DNA for the CDR3: TGTGCCAGCAGTGAAGCCCTAGCGGGGGCCGGCACAGATACGCAGTATTTT. It encodes CASSEALAGAGTDTQYF.

The chain carries TRBV2 and TRBJ2-2, with D possibly being TRBD2 (6 bases). The V end was cut by 6 bases, the J end by 3 bases, with 11 bases between. The germline V gene has CDR1 SNHLY and CDR2 FYNNEI. The CDR3 is 14 amino acids. The CDR3 DNA reads TGTGCCAGCAGGGAGGGTACCTACACCGGGGAGCTGTTTTTT. Its translation is CASREGTYTGELFF.

The genes are TRBV19 and TRBJ1-1, with 8 positions matching TRBD1. With 10 bases clipped from V and 4 bases from J, the junction kept 8 bases outside the gene matches. CDR1 is LNHDA, CDR2 SQIVND, per germline (reference sequence). The CDR3 has 13 amino acids. In DNA, the CDR3 is TGTGCCACCTCGGACAGGGTCGGCACTGAAGCTTTCTTT. Translated: CATSDRVGTEAFF.

The chain couples TRBV27 to TRBJ2-7; TRBD2 agrees at 8 bases. With V trimmed by 3 bases and J by 3 bases, 4 bases remained unmatched. Germline V lookup: CDR1 MNHEY, CDR2 SMNVEV (reference sequence). This CDR3 region has 14 residues. Here the CDR3 DNA reads TGTGCCAGCAGTTTTAGCGGGGAGGGCTACGAGCAGTACTTC. Its protein is CASSFSGEGYEQYF.

V and J are TRBV7-3 and TRBJ2-4; the D gene is possibly TRBD1 (6 bases). This CDR3 has 13 residues. V lost 3 bases and J 8 bases, leaving 11 bases between the germline ends. The germline CDR1 and CDR2 sequences are SGHTA and FQGTGA. The CDR3 sequence is CASSFYRADIQYF. The CDR3 region has the DNA TGTGCCAGCAGCTTTTACAGGGCGGACATTCAGTACTTC.

The rearrangement joins TRBV19 to TRBJ2-7, with 10 bases lining up with TRBD1. This CDR3 spans 14 amino acids. V trimming: 6 bases; J trimming: 5 bases; junction bases outside the gene matches: 7. Germline V gene sequence: CDR1 LNHDA, CDR2 SQIVND (reference sequence). CDR3 DNA: TGTGCCAGTAGGGGGGACAGGGGAGTCCACGAGCAGTACTTC. Encoded protein: CASRGDRGVHEQYF.

This clone was counted a few times. Here the CDR3 DNA reads TGCGCCAGCAGCCGGACTAGCGAACGAACCGGGGAGCTGTTTTTT. Translated: CASSRTSERTGELFF. This rearrangement joins TRBV4-1 to TRBJ2-2, with 9 nucleotides matching TRBD2. The trim removed 4 bases at V and 5 bases at J, leaving 5 bases unmatched. Germline loops: CDR1 MGHRA, CDR2 YSYEKL. The CDR3 totals 15 residues.

This clone came up a few times. The genes are TRBV12-5 and TRBJ1-2; 9 nucleotides agree with TRBD1. CDR1 and CDR2 from the germline V gene are LGHNT and FRNRAP. With V trimmed by 7 bases and J by 2 bases, 5 bases remained unmatched. The CDR3 length is 14 residues. CDR3 amino acids: CASAVGQGNYGYTF. The CDR3, as DNA: TGTGCTAGTGCCGTGGGACAGGGCAACTATGGCTACACCTTC.

V usage is TRBV5-1 and J usage is TRBJ2-2, with D possibly being TRBD1 (5 bases). This CDR3 is built from 15 residues. Germline V gene sequence: CDR1 SGHRS, CDR2 YFSETQ. The ends were cut back, 4 bases at V and 4 bases at J, with 14 bases in the middle. The CDR3 nucleotides read TGCGCCAGCAGCAACGATGGGGCGCCCACCGGGGAGCTGTTTTTT. This encodes CASSNDGAPTGELFF.

V and J are TRBV5-1 and TRBJ1-2; D is unresolved. Between the trimmed V and J ends, which lost 0 bases and 1 base, there was a span of 4 bases. CDR3 length: 13 amino acids. CDR1 and CDR2 (germline): SGHRS, YFSETQ. Written as DNA, the CDR3 is TGCGCCAGCAGCTTGGACATTAACTATGGCTACACCTTC. Translation: CASSLDINYGYTF.

This chain links TRBV19 with TRBJ1-5; D might be TRBD1 (5 bases). The CDR3 is 15 residues long. Germline values: CDR1 LNHDA, CDR2 SQIVND (reference sequence). V lost 4 bases and J lost 2, with 12 bases in between. Here the CDR3 reads CASSRVGARNQPQHF. The CDR3 bases are TGTGCCAGTAGTAGGGTAGGGGCACGCAATCAGCCCCAGCATTTT.

The chain combines TRBV9 with TRBJ2-1, with 9 nucleotides matching TRBD2. V shed 4 bases and J 8 bases; nucleotides not matched to a gene: 10. CDR1 is SGDLS and CDR2 is YYNGEE in the germline V gene. The CDR3 has 15 amino acids. Written as DNA, the CDR3 is TGTGCCAGCAGCTTCCCTGGCGGGGGGGAGGATGAGCAGTTCTTC. It yields the protein CASSFPGGGEDEQFF.

The chain is built from TRBV9 and TRBJ2-1; 14 bases match TRBD2. Germline lookup yields CDR1 SGDLS and CDR2 YYNGEE. The CDR3 covers 17 residues. V dropped 1 base and J dropped 8; count of bases not matched to a gene: 8. The CDR3 DNA is TGTGCCAGCAGCGTAACGACTAGCGGGAGGGCCAGGGATGAGCAGTTCTTC. Translated, it gives CASSVTTSGRARDEQFF.

J is TRBJ2-2 and V is TRBV30, with TRBD2 identical over 9 bases. The CDR3 is made up of 13 amino acids. J lost 5 bases, V lost 4 bases, and 2 bases had no gene match. From germline, CDR1 is GTSNPN and CDR2 SVGIG (reference sequence). The CDR3 loop reads CAWKAGGTGELFF. DNA for the CDR3: TGTGCCTGGAAAGCGGGAGGAACCGGGGAGCTGTTTTTT.

The chain recombines TRBV18 with TRBJ1-1, with TRBD1 matching over 12 bases. V lost 4 bases, J lost 4 bases, and 7 bases stayed unmatched. Germline CDR1 is KGHSH and CDR2 is LQKENI. The CDR3 has 16 residues. CDR3 residues: CASSLTGTGGGTEAFF. The CDR3 DNA sequence: TGTGCCAGCTCACTTACCGGGACAGGGGGCGGCACTGAAGCTTTCTTT.

The V and J genes are TRBV7-8 and TRBJ1-3; unclear D gene. The germline V gene has CDR1 SGHVS and CDR2 FQNEAQ. With 0 bases removed from V and 7 bases from J, the gap between germline ends came to 13 bases. The CDR3 is made up of 15 amino acids. Here the CDR3 reads CASSLARSGSNTIYF. CDR3 bases: TGTGCCAGCAGCTTAGCGAGATCGGGTTCGAACACCATATATTTT.

The chain recombines TRBV5-4 with TRBJ1-6, with a possible D match to TRBD1 (5 bases). CDR1 and CDR2 (germline): SGHNT, YYREEE (reference sequence). V lost 0 bases, J lost 6 bases, and 13 bases lay in between. The length of the CDR3 is 16 residues. The CDR3 region has the DNA TGTGCCAGCAGCTTGGAGGGGAGGCAGATTAATTCACCCCTCCACTTT. Translating gives CASSLEGRQINSPLHF.

This chain connects TRBV2 to TRBJ2-7; D may be TRBD2 (6 bases). Germline-derived CDR1 and CDR2 are SNHLY and FYNNEI. With 8 bases removed from V and 0 bases from J, the gap between germline ends came to 8 bases. The CDR3 extends over 12 amino acids. The CDR3 here is CASWGDSYEQYF. The CDR3 coding sequence is TGTGCCAGCTGGGGGGACTCCTACGAGCAGTACTTC.

The V call is TRBV5-6, the J call TRBJ1-1; D unresolved. The V gene lost 4 bases and the J gene lost 5 bases, with 12 bases spanning the gap. The CDR3 length is 13 residues. Germline values: CDR1 SGHDT, CDR2 YYEEEE. CDR3 residues: CASSLSRRTEAFF. The CDR3, as DNA: TGTGCCAGCAGCCTGTCCCGTCGGACTGAAGCTTTCTTT.

This chain joins TRBV19 and TRBJ2-5; D is possibly TRBD1 (6 bases). Trimming shortened V by 5 bases and J by 6 bases, and 13 bases separated the two germline ends. Per germline, CDR1 LNHDA and CDR2 SQIVND (reference sequence). The CDR3 spans 13 residues. In DNA form, the CDR3 reads TGTGCCAGTAGTCAGGGGTATCGGCAGACCCAGTACTTC. It is translated as CASSQGYRQTQYF.